These 9 T cell receptor beta chains originate from one sample sequenced in a study of shared clonotypes between healthy human individuals. Method: immunoSEQ multiplex PCR; TCRdb's copy keeps in-frame clones and lacks some. The sample lists some 1,400,000 clones; 96% were seen once. Specimen: naive CD4+ T cells sorted from blood. Subset in this sample: CD45RA+ positively selected. The receptors derive from a man between 25 and 39 years old in good health.

The chain has TRBV5-1 and TRBJ2-1, with D uncertain. Trimming stripped 4 bases from V and 3 bases from J, with 14 bases between. Germline-derived CDR1 and CDR2 are SGHRS and YFSETQ. This CDR3 region has 15 residues. CDR3 DNA sequence: TGCGCCAGCAGCCCCCTAGGGCAGAACTACAATGAGCAGTTCTTC. Translating gives CASSPLGQNYNEQFF. Drawing the rest from reference TRBV5-1 and TRBJ2-1, the complete variable domain is KAGVTQTPRYLIKTRGQQVTLSCSPISGHRSVSWYQQTPGQGLQFLFEYFSETQRNKGNFPGRFSGRQFSNSRSEMNVSTLELGDSALYLCASSPLGQNYNEQFFGPGTRLTVL.

The chain is built from TRBV18 and TRBJ1-5; a weak D match, TRBD1 (5 bases). The V end lost 1 base, the J end lost 11 bases, and 12 bases lay between the germline ends. The CDR3 extends over 13 amino acids. Germline CDR1 reads KGHSH; CDR2 reads LQKENI. The CDR3 spells CASSPQYQGTQHF. In nucleotides, the CDR3 is TGTGCCAGCTCACCACAGTACCAGGGAACCCAGCATTTT.

The CDR3 loop is CASSAGQGWHYEQYF. CDR3 coding DNA: TGTGCCAGCAGCGCCGGACAGGGTTGGCACTACGAGCAGTACTTC. This chain joins TRBV7-3 and TRBJ2-7; 8 bases line up with TRBD1. Trimming at V came to 5 bases and at J to 3 bases, leaving 9 bases not matched to a gene. The germline gives CDR1 SGHTA, CDR2 FQGTGA. The length of the CDR3 is 15 residues.

The V call is TRBV5-6, the J call TRBJ2-5; D possibly corresponds to TRBD1 (6 bases). The CDR3 covers 15 residues. Germline CDR1 SGHDT, CDR2 YYEEEE. V lost 2 bases, J lost 1 base, and 12 bases lay in between. CDR3 protein: CASSFRTALQETQYF. The CDR3 nucleotides are TGTGCCAGCAGCTTCCGGACAGCCCTCCAAGAGACCCAGTACTTC.

This clone was seen only once. The chain joins TRBV18 to TRBJ1-1; no definite D call. The CDR3 contains 14 residues. Between the trimmed V and J ends, which lost 4 bases and 2 bases, there was a span of 11 bases. Germline loops: CDR1 KGHSH, CDR2 LQKENI. As DNA, the CDR3 is TGTGCCAGCTCACAGACTACAGAAAACACTGAAGCTTTCTTT. Its translation is CASSQTTENTEAFF.

The V gene is TRBV5-6, the J gene TRBJ1-5; D uncertain. Trimming left V 2 bases short and J 2 bases short, with 11 bases between. This CDR3 has 15 amino acids. The germline V gene has CDR1 SGHDT and CDR2 YYEEEE. The DNA for the CDR3 is TGTGCCAGCAGCTTATTGGGTTCGGGCAATCAGCCCCAGCATTTT. It translates to CASSLLGSGNQPQHF.

CDR3 residues: CASSLDGIAYEQYF. The DNA of the CDR3 is TGCGCCAGCAGCTTGGATGGCATCGCCTACGAGCAGTACTTC. The chain uses TRBV5-1 and TRBJ2-7; D is unclear. Per germline, CDR1 SGHRS and CDR2 YFSETQ. The germline V and J ends were trimmed by 0 bases and 2 bases, with 9 bases remaining between them. This CDR3 is built from 14 residues.

The J gene is TRBJ2-1, the V gene TRBV18; 9 bases match TRBD2. V dropped 3 bases and J dropped 2; count of bases not matched to a gene: 20. The CDR3 is 21 residues long. Germline V gene sequence: CDR1 KGHSH, CDR2 LQKENI. The CDR3 region has the DNA TGTGCCAGCTCACCCCGTCCCGGGGTTGGAAAGGCGGGAGGGCCCTACAATGAGCAGTTCTTC. It encodes CASSPRPGVGKAGGPYNEQFF.

V is TRBV7-3 and J is TRBJ1-2; D remains ambiguous. V was clipped by 1 base and J by 6 bases, with 9 bases between them. The CDR3 has 13 amino acids. In germline, CDR1 is SGHTA, CDR2 FQGTGA. The CDR3 loop reads CASSLSSGNGYTF. The CDR3 nucleotides read TGTGCCAGCAGCTTAAGTTCGGGGAATGGCTACACCTTC.